This TCR beta chain derives from a study of blood T cell repertoires in COVID-19. Study details: Sources were T cells, B-cell-depleted T cells, or PBMCs; the material itself was cDNA or gDNA.

Two negative PCRs, clearance, or symptom resolution characterized the recovered Cohort 3 donors. After removal of 5 bases from V and 5 bases from J, the junction contained 14 bases not matched to a gene. CDR1 and CDR2 (germline): MNHEY, SVGEGT. CDR3 length: 16 residues. The repertoire was sequenced with immunoSEQ multiplex PCR; TCRdb's copy has only in-frame clones and lacks some. This table holds about 310,000 clones, roughly 90% found once. V usage is TRBV6-2 or TRBV6-3 and J usage is TRBJ1-1; 7 bases agree with TRBD1. Sequenced: PBMCs or T cells enriched from blood (not recorded which). The receptor comes from a woman aged 18-29 years who had recovered from COVID-19. The CDR3 bases are TGTGCCAGCAGTCCGCCGAGTCGACAGGGTTGGACTGAAGCTTTCTTT. It codes for CASSPPSRQGWTEAFF.